The clone carrying this TCR beta chain was seen more than once but under ten times. This record belongs to a study of blood T cells in healthy people across ages. Combining a sample-barcoded 5' primer with a J-beta primer mix, a second PCR ran for 7 to 11 cycles. In TCRdb, the 5' RACE reads were re-called with MiXCR into one record per CDR3 protein. The sample lists 600,000 to 1,000,000 distinct CDR3 sequences, about three fifths occurring once. Trimming took 4 bases from V and 5 from J, leaving 12 bases between them. Germline loops: CDR1 SGHDT, CDR2 YYEEEE. The CDR3 has 13 amino acids. The sequenced material came from blood. The TCR comes from a man aged 25-45 years in good health. The V call is TRBV5-6, the J call TRBJ2-5, with a tentative D call TRBD1 (6 bases). This CDR3 is CASSVAGAETQYF. The CDR3 nucleotides read TGTGCCAGCAGCGTGGCAGGGGCTGAGACCCAGTACTTC.